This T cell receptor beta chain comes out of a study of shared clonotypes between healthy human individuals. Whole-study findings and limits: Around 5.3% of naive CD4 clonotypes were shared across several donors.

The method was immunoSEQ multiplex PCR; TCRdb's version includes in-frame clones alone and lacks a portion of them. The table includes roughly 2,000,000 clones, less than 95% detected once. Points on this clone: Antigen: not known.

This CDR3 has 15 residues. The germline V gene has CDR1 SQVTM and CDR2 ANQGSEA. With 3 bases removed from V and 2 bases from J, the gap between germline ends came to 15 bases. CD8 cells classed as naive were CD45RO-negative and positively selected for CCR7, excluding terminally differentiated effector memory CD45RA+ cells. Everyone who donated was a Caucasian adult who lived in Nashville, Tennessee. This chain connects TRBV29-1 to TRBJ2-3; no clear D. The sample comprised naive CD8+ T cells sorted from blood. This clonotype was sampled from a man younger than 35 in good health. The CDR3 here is CSVDPKGWITDTQYF. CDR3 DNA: TGCAGCGTTGACCCCAAGGGTTGGATCACAGATACGCAGTATTTT.